The 19 T cell receptor beta chains below come from one sample, sequenced in a study of blood T cells in healthy people across ages. Combining a sample-barcoded 5' primer with a J-beta primer mix, a second PCR ran for 7 to 11 cycles. TCRdb re-analysed the 5' RACE reads in MiXCR, keeping a single row per CDR3 protein. The repertoire holds about 2 million distinct CDR3 sequences, just under 50% seen once, with more than 2% in the top ten. Sequenced input: blood. These receptors all stem from a woman aged 40-49 years in good health.

The rearrangement links TRBV24-1 to TRBJ2-3; D is possibly TRBD1 or TRBD2 (5 bases each). The CDR3 consists of 14 residues. Germline values: CDR1 KGHDR, CDR2 SFDVKD. Trimming took 10 bases from V and 4 from J, leaving 17 bases between them. The CDR3 coding sequence is TGTGCCACTGGGATGACGGGGCCCCCAGATACGCAGTATTTT. It codes for CATGMTGPPDTQYF.

This clonotype was found a few times. This chain links TRBV11-3 with TRBJ2-1, with 7 positions matching TRBD2. With the DNA end fitting TRBJ2-7 better, the J assignment may be wrong. Germline CDR1 and CDR2: SGHNT and YENEEA. This CDR3 region has 15 residues. The CDR3 spells CASSFRTSGNNEQYF. The CDR3 DNA reads as TGTGCCAGCAGCTTCCGGACTAGTGGAAACAATGAGCAGTACTTC.

This clonotype appeared a few times. CDR3 loop: CASSVDIPSEQYF. The CDR3 region has the DNA TGTGCCAGCAGCGTCGACATTCCTAGCGAGCAGTACTTC. This chain links TRBV9 with TRBJ2-7; the D is unclear. Germline V gives CDR1 SGDLS, CDR2 YYNGEE. V was shortened by 2 bases and J by 6 bases, with 12 bases between the two germline ends. CDR3 size: 13 residues.

V is TRBV12-3 or TRBV12-4 and J is TRBJ2-1; D may match TRBD1 or TRBD2 (5 bases each). V lost 5 bases to trimming and J lost 7 bases, with 15 bases between them. This CDR3 comprises 14 residues. The DNA of the CDR3 is TGTGCCAGCAGTGTCCGGGGCCCGAGAAATGAGCAGTTCTTC. Its translation: CASSVRGPRNEQFF.

V gene TRBV10-3 combines with J gene TRBJ2-5; D is possibly TRBD1 or TRBD2 (6 bases each). V lost 3 bases to trimming and J lost 2 bases, with 19 bases between them. From germline, CDR1 is ENHRY and CDR2 SYGVKD. CDR3 length equals 17 residues. CDR3 in amino acids: CAISEVGGGFSQETQYF. The CDR3 nucleotides are TGTGCCATCAGTGAAGTGGGGGGCGGCTTTAGTCAAGAGACCCAGTACTTC.

The gene calls are TRBV3-1 and TRBJ2-1; D is perhaps TRBD1 (6 bases). V lost 2 bases, J lost 6 bases, and 11 bases lay in between. Germline loops: CDR1 LGHDT, CDR2 YNNKEL (reference sequence). The CDR3 is 14 residues long. CDR3 DNA sequence: TGTGCCAGCAGCCAAACCGGGACACCCAATGAGCAGTTCTTC. It encodes CASSQTGTPNEQFF.

DNA for the CDR3: TGCGCCAGCAGCCAAAAACAAGACTATGGCTACACCTTC. Amino acid sequence: CASSQKQDYGYTF. The chain combines TRBV4-1 with TRBJ1-2; unclear D gene. Germline V gene data show CDR1 as MGHRA and CDR2 as YSYEKL. V gave up 2 bases and J gave up 3 bases, with 7 bases separating them. This CDR3 has 13 residues.

The chain combines TRBV29-1 with TRBJ2-4; D gene ambiguous. TRBJ2-5 explains the end of the DNA better; the J call may be wrong. The CDR3 has 12 residues. Germline assignment: CDR1 SQVTM and CDR2 ANQGSEA. CDR3 sequence: CSVEPQQETQYF. For the CDR3, the DNA is TGCAGCGTTGAACCTCAGCAAGAGACCCAGTACTTC.

This clonotype has a handful of counts. V usage is TRBV7-2 and J usage is TRBJ2-7; TRBD1 might be the D (6 bases). Gene TRBJ2-5 matches the end of the DNA better, so the J call may be wrong. The CDR3 length is 15 residues. Germline lookup yields CDR1 SGHTA and CDR2 FQGNSA. CDR3 sequence reads: CASSLARGNKETQYF. The CDR3 nucleotides are TGTGCCAGCAGCTTAGCGAGGGGGAACAAGGAGACCCAGTACTTC.

As regards this clonotype: Its ends do not fully match the called genes, so a read error is possible. V gene TRBV18 combines with J gene TRBJ1-2, with D unresolved. Germline V gene data show CDR1 as KGHSH and CDR2 as LQKENI. This CDR3 is 15 amino acids long. In DNA, the CDR3 is TGTGCTAGCTCACCATTTCGGGCTGAGAACTATGGCTACACCTTC. Protein: CASSPFRAENYGYTF.

The chain employs TRBV20-1 and TRBJ2-3; TRBD2 aligns across 13 bases. This CDR3 has 16 residues. Trimming removed 6 bases from V and 1 base from J; junction bases left unmatched: 7. In germline, CDR1 is DFQATT, CDR2 SNEGSKA (reference sequence). This CDR3 is CSAVGLAGVRTDTQYF. CDR3 sequence (DNA): TGCAGTGCGGTCGGACTAGCGGGGGTCCGCACAGATACGCAGTATTTT.

This clonotype was detected a few times. The chain's CDR3 is CSASGTGKMVSSYEQYF. CDR3 nucleotides: TGCAGTGCTTCCGGGACAGGGAAAATGGTTAGCTCCTACGAGCAGTACTTC. The chain has TRBV20-1 and TRBJ2-7; 9 bases are a match to TRBD1. Germline values: CDR1 DFQATT, CDR2 SNEGSKA (reference sequence). Trimming took 5 bases from V and 0 from J; bases not matched to a gene: 14. This CDR3 is 17 amino acids long.

This clonotype has more than one count but fewer than ten. The chain uses TRBV7-2 and TRBJ2-5; D not resolved. Trimming took off 5 bases at V and 5 bases at J, with 12 bases between the two ends. The CDR3 loop spans 13 amino acids. Germline V gene sequence: CDR1 SGHTA, CDR2 FQGNSA. CDR3 residues: CASSRVTGETQYF. CDR3 DNA: TGTGCCAGCAGCCGAGTGACTGGGGAGACCCAGTACTTC.

The V and J genes are TRBV3-1 and TRBJ2-4; D is unclear. Germline CDR1 LGHDT, CDR2 YNNKEL (reference sequence). The CDR3 contains 16 residues. V dropped 0 bases and J dropped 0 bases, with 9 bases sitting between them. The CDR3 coding sequence is TGTGCCAGCAGCCAAGACCCCCCGGGAGCCAAAAACATTCAGTACTTC. As protein: CASSQDPPGAKNIQYF. Complete variable domain (other parts from reference TRBV3-1 and TRBJ2-4): DTAVSQTPKYLVTQMGNDKSIKCEQNLGHDTMYWYKQDSKKFLKIMFSYNNKELIINETVPNRFSPKSPDKAHLNLHINSLELGDSAVYFCASSQDPPGAKNIQYFGAGTRLSVL.

This clonotype has more than one count but fewer than ten. The chain couples TRBV4-2 to TRBJ2-5; 7 nucleotides align to TRBD2. V shed 4 bases and J 5 bases; nucleotides not matched to a gene: 4. The CDR3 is 13 amino acids. The germline V gene has CDR1 LGHNA and CDR2 YNFKEQ. DNA for the CDR3: TGTGCCAGCAGCCGGGACTATCGGGAGACCCAGTACTTC. This codes for CASSRDYRETQYF.

This chain uses TRBV20-1 with TRBJ1-5, with unresolved D. The CDR3 covers 14 residues. Germline lookup yields CDR1 DFQATT and CDR2 SNEGSKA (reference sequence). V was pared by 6 bases and J by 0 bases, with 12 bases between. In DNA, the CDR3 is TGCAGTGCCCGCCGGACTGATAGCAATCAGCCCCAGCATTTT. Translated: CSARRTDSNQPQHF.

The chain uses TRBV20-1 and TRBJ2-7; 9 bases match TRBD1. The germline CDR1 and CDR2 sequences are DFQATT and SNEGSKA (reference sequence). The CDR3 sequence is 14 residues long. J lost 0 bases, V lost 5 bases, and 5 bases had no gene match. The chain's CDR3 is CSAWVTGGSYEQYF. CDR3 nucleotide sequence: TGCAGTGCTTGGGTGACAGGGGGCTCCTACGAGCAGTACTTC.

The genes are TRBV10-3 and TRBJ2-1; D is uncertain. The CDR3 sequence is 13 residues long. From germline, CDR1 is ENHRY and CDR2 SYGVKD. V lost 2 bases, J lost 7 bases, and 9 bases lay in between. CDR3 coding DNA: TGTGCCATCAGTGAGCCCAGAAGTAATGAGCAGTTCTTC. Its protein is CAISEPRSNEQFF.

The CDR3 here is CASSYSTGQGSYGYTF. The CDR3 DNA follows: TGTGCCAGCAGTTACTCGACGGGACAGGGAAGCTATGGCTACACCTTC. The chain has TRBV6-2 or TRBV6-3 and TRBJ1-2; 9 bases align to TRBD1. Germline V lookup: CDR1 MNHEY, CDR2 SVGEGT. This CDR3 comprises 16 residues. V lost 0 bases to trimming and J lost 4 bases; unmatched junction nucleotides: 6.